This TCR beta chain originates from a study of cytomegalovirus exposure and HLA in healthy donors (TCRdb year 2017). For the wider study: An earlier analysis of 587 of the donors reported approximately 280 Gb of sequence data and around 100 million unique TCR beta sequences obtained from 150 million to 200 million T cells. Approximately 310 gigabases of sequencing data and approximately 91 million unique TCR sequences made up an early release that covered approximately 650 HLA-typed donors. Among the roughly 400 genotyped donors, around 81% belonged to the genetic ancestry cluster associated with self-reported Caucasian donors. The aim of the study was to test whether cataloging public T cell receptors could identify signatures of past pathogen exposure. The study used immunosequencing to profile the T cell repertoires of more than 650 subjects and linked those repertoires to cytomegalovirus serostatus. A separate validation cohort of over 95 different subjects was used in addition to the approximately 700-subject first cohort. To predict cytomegalovirus infection status, the study brought together high-throughput TCR immunosequencing, statistical association of individual TCRs with disease status, and machine learning. A later analysis re-examined previously published TCR beta repertoires from 600 to 700 donors and added high-resolution HLA genotyping to investigate patterns of TCR occurrence. The later analysis used no new phenotypic data to find candidate immune exposures, relying instead on TCR beta sequences and their occurrence across donors. In an earlier analysis of more than 550 of the donors, high-throughput TCR beta sequencing was used to judge whether each TCR beta V gene segment behaved as functional or pseudogenic. Donor age, sex, ethnicity and CMV serostatus were compiled alongside the repertoire data. A later genetic analysis took genome-wide SNP genotypes for about 60% of the roughly 670 donors and used that subset as a discovery cohort. All discovery cohort repertoires had been generated on a single sequencing platform. HLA typing included class I and class II loci at four-digit resolution. Typing coverage differed by locus: A, B, C, DRB1 and DQB1 were typed in roughly 620-630 donors, DQA1 in about 500, DPA1 in around 610, and DPB1 in roughly 470. A handful of DR-DQ haplotypes were handled as single units for association and clustering because linkage in the cohort was strong. Among about 390 genotyped donors of the cohort, an average of about 240,000 unique TCR beta nucleotide sequences were sequenced per donor, around 20% of them non-productive. Study-wide conclusions, independent of this receptor: Because counts were too low, 15 to 20 rarely observed V segments, including chromosome 9 orphons, were left out of the earlier analysis of roughly 600 of the donors. Sequencing depth was assumed to be roughly uniform across donors in the presence/absence analyses, though that assumption may not hold. V-gene and J-gene trimming of TCR beta chains was associated with a missense DCLRE1C variant in a later genetic analysis, and the association was replicated in an independent cohort. For the cohort, immune exposure information was limited to CMV serostatus. According to a later analysis, parvovirus B19, influenza, CMV and Epstein-Barr virus appeared linked to several top co-occurrence clusters. In a later analysis, HLA-associated TCR beta chains showed more clonal expansion and lower generation probabilities than non-associated chains that were equally common. In a later analysis, most CMV-associated TCR beta chains were found to appear HLA-restricted, with HLA associations seemingly driven largely by CMV exposure. The study gave a list of about 160 TCR beta chains associated with cytomegalovirus. A few of the identified cytomegalovirus-associated TCR beta chains were confirmed in vitro to be specific for cytomegalovirus antigens. It was suggested by the authors that the approach could potentially be generalized to other disease states and immunological phenotypes. According to a later analysis, TCR association rates differed among HLA loci, with DRB1 alleles showing the most associated TCRs and HLA-C alleles showing the fewest. Correlated functional status among segregating V segments might be attributable to linkage disequilibrium, but an unknown experimental factor could not be ruled out. Because the 87-base-pair reads could not distinguish some IMGT-functional V segments, including TRBV6-2 and TRBV6-3, those segments were excluded. When HLA alleles, especially DR and DQ, strongly co-occurred, attributing TCR associations to individual alleles was difficult. Compared with the roughly 700-donor mean, donors in an Asian-associated ancestry cluster had fewer N-insertions in productive TCRs, according to a later genetic analysis. In an earlier analysis of more than 500 of the donors, most TCR beta V segments appeared in productive rearrangements about 87% or about 30% of the time, broadly matching IMGT annotations. Cytomegalovirus status was reported to be diagnosed by the classifier with high specificity and sensitivity in both the original and validation cohorts. A later analysis associated 16,951 TCR beta sequences with specific HLA alleles at a false discovery rate of 0.05. A further reported finding was that TCR beta sequences accurately predicted the HLA-A and HLA-B alleles for most subjects in the first cohort. In this cohort, only TCR beta chains were sequenced, and detectable features were limited by the absence of alpha or paired-chain data. The sequencing pipeline was judged likely to have produced a cluster of highly shared sequence variants as a technical artifact. Most TCR sequences were observed very rarely across donors, whereas some public TCRs were present in many individuals. HLA typing was unavailable for some donors at each locus, so association tests used only the typed subset.

Library construction relied on the immunoSEQ multiplex PCR assay. A mixture of 60 forward primers for TCR Vbeta segments and 13 reverse primers for TCR Jbeta segments was used in the multiplex PCR. A multiplex PCR assay on genomic DNA amplified the CDR3 region of rearranged TCR beta genes. Amplified TCR beta libraries were sequenced as 87-base-pair reads on the Illumina HiSeq System. The published analysis was carried out like this. Across the 600 to 700 repertoires, a later analysis counted 75 million to 90 million unique TCR beta chains, roughly 11 million of which were shared by at least two donors. To remove PCR and sequencing errors, raw reads were error-corrected and collapsed into unique sequences using a nearest-neighbor algorithm that merged closely related sequences. Alignment of CDR3 sequences to IMGT reference sequences was used to assign V, D and J gene segments. For a sequence to be retained, at least a six-nucleotide match to both a V gene segment and a J gene segment was required. Rearrangements were called productive when the CDR3 lacked stop codons and stayed in frame with V and J; all others were non-productive. CDR3 was defined by IMGT convention, running from the second conserved V-encoded cysteine to the conserved J-encoded phenylalanine. The earlier analysis of approximately 590 of the donors excluded any sequence lacking an unambiguous match to a single V gene segment. In an earlier analysis of roughly 500 of the donors, V segments were called functional above 56.7% productive rearrangements and were called segregating when the between-donor standard deviation exceeded 5%. A statistical classification framework was developed to diagnose cytomegalovirus status using the catalog of TCR beta chain sequences. V and J gene assignment, in a later analysis, came from comparing TCR nucleotide sequences with IMGT/GENE-DB human TR gene sequences. A later analysis assigned CDR3 sequences and most-parsimonious VDJ recombination scenarios with the TCRdist pipeline. In a later analysis, each TCR beta chain was defined by its CDR3 amino acid sequence together with its V-gene family, and reads without a unique V-gene family were excluded. In a later analysis, several hundred highly shared, low-generation-probability nucleotide sequences were removed to address suspected cross-contamination and a sequencing artifact. A later analysis calculated a clonal expansion index for each public chain from normalized within-repertoire ranks of inferred template counts. A later analysis computed generation probabilities with a VDJ recombination model fitted to out-of-frame rearrangements, and checked the results against IGoR. In a later analysis, TCR-TCR, TCR-HLA and TCR-CMV co-occurrence was scored with hypergeometric tests, and a repertoire-size bias correction was applied to TCR pairs. A later analysis estimated false discovery rates by permuting HLA or CMV assignments 20 times. In a later analysis, co-occurring TCRs were grouped with DBSCAN, and TCRdist sequence similarity was added when clustering was performed within HLA-allele-positive subsets. Co-occurrence clustering excluded repertoires with fewer than 30,000 or more than 120,000 public chains, plus five with anomalous nucleotide sharing. Sourced from immuneACCESS, this table was stored by TCRdb with only in-frame sequences that have V and J called. A share of the clones is absent; for the studies checked, an unresolved V gene accounts for under half, and the remainder has no known explanation. Clone size and the V and J calls come from that table; the DNA yielded D and trimming. For this sample the table gives 70,000 or so clones, of which around 86% were detected only once. Clones ranked in the top ten supply roughly 2% of the sample.

Via the germline V gene, CDR1 is SNHLY and CDR2 FYNNEI. Reading from cysteine to phenylalanine, the CDR3 counts 14 amino acids. The CDR3 DNA has 42 bases and is translated from base 1. Trimming at the junction amounts to 10 bases on V and 7 bases on J, and the germline ends lie 20 bases apart. The cohort was made up of 500 to 850 healthy bone marrow donors. Cohort members were all nominally healthy when sampled, although unrecorded immune exposures were likely present. The donor was CMV seronegative and was included in the group of around 320 seronegative cohort members. A peripheral blood sample was provided by each donor, and peripheral blood mononuclear cells were used for TCR beta sequencing. Genomic DNA was extracted from the blood cell samples with the Qiagen DNeasy Blood Extraction Kit. Turning to this clone: Its antigen is still unknown. No per-base quality is available; no much larger clone lies one base away.

This clonotype originated in a woman in her thirties in good health and CMV-seronegative. The chain couples TRBV2 to TRBJ2-1; a weak D assignment points to TRBD2 (5 bases agree). The sample taken for sequencing was PBMCs. The DNA reads TGTGCCATAGAGCGGCAATCAGACGGGAATGAGCAGTTCTTC. Translated, this is CAIERQSDGNEQFF.